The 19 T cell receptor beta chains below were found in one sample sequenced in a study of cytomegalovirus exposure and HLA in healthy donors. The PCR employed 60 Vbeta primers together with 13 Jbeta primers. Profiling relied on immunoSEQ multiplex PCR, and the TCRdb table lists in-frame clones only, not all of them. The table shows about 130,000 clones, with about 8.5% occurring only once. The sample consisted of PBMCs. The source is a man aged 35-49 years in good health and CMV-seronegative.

DNA of the CDR3: TGTGCCACCAGCAGATTCAGGGGACAGGGATCTGAAAAACTGTTTTTT. Translation: CATSRFRGQGSEKLFF. This chain joins TRBV15 and TRBJ1-4, with 9 bases lining up with TRBD1. The CDR3 spans 16 residues. After removal of 2 bases from V and 7 bases from J, the junction contained 8 bases not matched to a gene. Germline V gene lookup returns CDR1 LNHNV and CDR2 YYDKDF (reference sequence).

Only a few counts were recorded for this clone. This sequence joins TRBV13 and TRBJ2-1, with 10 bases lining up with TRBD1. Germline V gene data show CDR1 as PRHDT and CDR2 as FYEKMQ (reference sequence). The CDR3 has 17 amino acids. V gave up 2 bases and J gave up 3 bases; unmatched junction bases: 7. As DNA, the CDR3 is TGTGCCAGCAGCTTACTATGGGACAGGGGCGTCTACAATGAGCAGTTCTTC. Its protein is CASSLLWDRGVYNEQFF.

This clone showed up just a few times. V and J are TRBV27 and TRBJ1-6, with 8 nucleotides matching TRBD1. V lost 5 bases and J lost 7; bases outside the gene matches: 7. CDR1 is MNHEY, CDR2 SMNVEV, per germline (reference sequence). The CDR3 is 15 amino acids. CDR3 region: CASSHQGAGNSPLHF. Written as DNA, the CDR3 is TGTGCCAGCAGTCATCAGGGGGCAGGAAATTCACCCCTCCACTTT.

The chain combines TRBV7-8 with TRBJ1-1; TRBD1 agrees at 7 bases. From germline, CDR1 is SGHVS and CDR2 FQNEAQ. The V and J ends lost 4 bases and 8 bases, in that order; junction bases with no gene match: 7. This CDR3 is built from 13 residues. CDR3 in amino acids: CASSSPGQTEAFF. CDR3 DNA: TGTGCCAGCAGCTCCCCGGGACAGACAGAAGCTTTCTTT.

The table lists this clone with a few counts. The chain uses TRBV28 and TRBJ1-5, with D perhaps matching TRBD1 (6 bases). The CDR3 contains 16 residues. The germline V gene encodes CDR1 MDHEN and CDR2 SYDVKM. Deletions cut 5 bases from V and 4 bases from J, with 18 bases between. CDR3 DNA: TGTGCCAGCAGTACCCATAGGGCAGGGGCGAATCAGCCCCAGCATTTT. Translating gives CASSTHRAGANQPQHF.

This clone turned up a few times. The chain's CDR3 is CASSVTGVRYEQYF. The CDR3 DNA follows: TGTGCCAGCAGTGTAACAGGGGTTAGGTACGAGCAGTACTTC. This chain links TRBV6-1 with TRBJ2-7; 7 positions agree with TRBD1. CDR1 and CDR2 (germline): MNHNS, SASEGT. There are 14 residues in the CDR3. The V gene end was trimmed by 4 bases and the J gene end by 4 bases; junction bases not matched to a gene: 7.

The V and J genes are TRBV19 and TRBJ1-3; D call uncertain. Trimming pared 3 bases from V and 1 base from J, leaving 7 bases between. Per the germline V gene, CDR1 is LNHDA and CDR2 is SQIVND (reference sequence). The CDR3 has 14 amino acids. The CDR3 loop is CASSMGGSGNTIYF. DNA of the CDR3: TGTGCCAGTAGTATGGGAGGTTCTGGAAACACCATATATTTT.

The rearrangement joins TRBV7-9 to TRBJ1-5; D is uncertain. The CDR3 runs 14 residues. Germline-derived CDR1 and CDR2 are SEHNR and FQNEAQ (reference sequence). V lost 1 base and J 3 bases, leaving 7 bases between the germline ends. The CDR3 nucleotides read TGTGCCAGCAGCTTAGGAGGTCCCAATCAGCCCCAGCATTTT. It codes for CASSLGGPNQPQHF.

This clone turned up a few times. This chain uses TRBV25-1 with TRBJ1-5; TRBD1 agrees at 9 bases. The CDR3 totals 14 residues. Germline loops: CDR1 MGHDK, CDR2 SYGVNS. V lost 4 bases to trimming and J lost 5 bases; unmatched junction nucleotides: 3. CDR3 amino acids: CASSARDRDQPQHF. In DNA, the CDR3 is TGTGCCAGCAGTGCCCGGGACAGGGATCAGCCCCAGCATTTT.

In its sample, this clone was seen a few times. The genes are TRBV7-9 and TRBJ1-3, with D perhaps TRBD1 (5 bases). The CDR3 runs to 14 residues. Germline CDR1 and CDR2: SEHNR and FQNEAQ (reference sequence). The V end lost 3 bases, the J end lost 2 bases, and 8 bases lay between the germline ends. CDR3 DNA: TGTGCCAGCAGCTTTGTGGGGCCTGGAAACACCATATATTTT. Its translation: CASSFVGPGNTIYF.

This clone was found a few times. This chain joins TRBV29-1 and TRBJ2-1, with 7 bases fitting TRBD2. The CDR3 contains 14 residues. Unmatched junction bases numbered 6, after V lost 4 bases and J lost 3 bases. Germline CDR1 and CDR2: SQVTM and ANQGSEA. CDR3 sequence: CSVGSGDVYNEQFF. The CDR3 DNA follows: TGCAGCGTTGGGAGCGGGGACGTCTACAATGAGCAGTTCTTC.

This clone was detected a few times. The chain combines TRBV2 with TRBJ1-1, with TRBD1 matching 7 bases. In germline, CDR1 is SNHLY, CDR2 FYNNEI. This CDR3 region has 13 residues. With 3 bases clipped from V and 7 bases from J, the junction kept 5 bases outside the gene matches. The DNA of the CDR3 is TGTGCCAGCAGTGAGAGTCAGGGGGTTGAAGCTTTCTTT. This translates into CASSESQGVEAFF.

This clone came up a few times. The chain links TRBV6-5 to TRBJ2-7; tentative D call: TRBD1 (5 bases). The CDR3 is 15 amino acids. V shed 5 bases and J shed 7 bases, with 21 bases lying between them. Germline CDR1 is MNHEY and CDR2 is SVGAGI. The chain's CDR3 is CASSPTTTERTEQYF. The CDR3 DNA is TGTGCCAGCAGTCCGACCACGACAGAGCGTACGGAGCAGTACTTC.

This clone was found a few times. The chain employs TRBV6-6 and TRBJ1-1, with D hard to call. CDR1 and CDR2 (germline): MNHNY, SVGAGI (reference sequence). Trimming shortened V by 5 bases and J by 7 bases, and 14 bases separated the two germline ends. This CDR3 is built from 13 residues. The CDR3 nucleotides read TGTGCCAGCAGTCCTCCCGGGGAGGGTGAAGCTTTCTTT. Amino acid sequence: CASSPPGEGEAFF.

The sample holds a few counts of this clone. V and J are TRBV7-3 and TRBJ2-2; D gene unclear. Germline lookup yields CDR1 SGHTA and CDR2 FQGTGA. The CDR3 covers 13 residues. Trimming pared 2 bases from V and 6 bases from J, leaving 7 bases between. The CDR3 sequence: CASSLEPAGELFF. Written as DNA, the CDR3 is TGTGCCAGCAGCTTAGAGCCCGCCGGGGAGCTGTTTTTT.

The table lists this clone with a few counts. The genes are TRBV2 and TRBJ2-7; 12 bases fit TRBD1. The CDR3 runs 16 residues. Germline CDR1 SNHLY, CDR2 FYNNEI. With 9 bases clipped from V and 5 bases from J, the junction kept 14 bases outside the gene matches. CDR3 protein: CASLKGPGTGGDEQYF. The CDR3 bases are TGTGCCAGTCTAAAAGGGCCAGGGACAGGGGGCGACGAGCAGTACTTC.

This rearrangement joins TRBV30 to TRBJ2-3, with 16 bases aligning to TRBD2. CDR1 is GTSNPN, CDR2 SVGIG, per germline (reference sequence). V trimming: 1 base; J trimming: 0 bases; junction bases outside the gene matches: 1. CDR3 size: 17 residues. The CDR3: CAWSAGLAGGSTDTQYF. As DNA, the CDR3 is TGTGCCTGGAGTGCGGGACTAGCGGGGGGGAGCACAGATACGCAGTATTTT.

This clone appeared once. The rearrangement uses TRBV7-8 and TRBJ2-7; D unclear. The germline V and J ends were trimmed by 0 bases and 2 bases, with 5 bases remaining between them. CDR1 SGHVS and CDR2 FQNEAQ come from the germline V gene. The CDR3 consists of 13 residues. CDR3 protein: CASSLARTYEQYF. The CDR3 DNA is TGTGCCAGCAGCTTAGCGCGAACCTACGAGCAGTACTTC.

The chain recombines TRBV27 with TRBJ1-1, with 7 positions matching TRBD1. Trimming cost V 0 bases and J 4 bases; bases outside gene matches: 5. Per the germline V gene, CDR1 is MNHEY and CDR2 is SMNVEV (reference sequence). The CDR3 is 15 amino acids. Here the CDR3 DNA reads TGTGCCAGCAGTTTATCGACAGGGAAGAGCACTGAAGCTTTCTTT. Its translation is CASSLSTGKSTEAFF.